This entry lists 20 T cell receptor beta chains sequenced from one sample in a study of T cell clonotyping in hematopoietic cell transplantation. Method: immunoSEQ multiplex PCR; TCRdb's copy keeps in-frame clones and lacks some. Here the sample spans 11,000 or so clones, almost 50% being singletons. Sequenced: peripheral blood mononuclear cells. Receptors were obtained from a man in his fifties in good health. Some clones in this sample may be carry-over from other donors' samples.

This clone is categorized as medium-sized (0.01 to 0.1%). The chain carries TRBV13 and TRBJ2-7; 8 bases are shared with TRBD1. The CDR3 length is 14 residues. V gave up 5 bases and J gave up 5 bases; unmatched junction bases: 8. Per germline, CDR1 PRHDT and CDR2 FYEKMQ (reference sequence). CDR3 sequence: CASSPDRGAHEQYF. In DNA, the CDR3 is TGTGCCAGCAGCCCTGACAGGGGAGCCCACGAGCAGTACTTC.

The chain uses TRBV6-1 and TRBJ2-7; D remains unclear. The V end lost 4 bases, the J end lost 5 bases, and 9 bases lay between the germline ends. Germline V gene data show CDR1 as MNHNS and CDR2 as SASEGT. The CDR3 consists of 12 residues. In nucleotides, the CDR3 is TGTGCCAGCAGTGTAGCAGGCAACGAGCAGTACTTC. This codes for CASSVAGNEQYF.

The table lists this clone with a few counts. The chain links TRBV6-5 to TRBJ1-2, with D possibly TRBD1 on 5 matching bases. The germline V gene has CDR1 MNHEY and CDR2 SVGAGI. The V gene lost 2 bases and the J gene lost 8 bases, with 12 bases spanning the gap. The CDR3 covers 13 residues. CDR3 bases: TGTGCCAGCAGTTACCAATGGGGGAGCGGCTACACCTTC. Translating it yields CASSYQWGSGYTF.

This chain links TRBV27 with TRBJ1-2, with D perhaps TRBD1 (6 bases). The CDR3 has 11 amino acids. Deletions cut 6 bases from V and 11 bases from J, with 13 bases between. Germline CDR1 is MNHEY and CDR2 is SMNVEV (reference sequence). The CDR3 sequence: CASRNRAGYTF. In DNA, the CDR3 is TGTGCCAGCAGAAACAGGGCTGGGTACACCTTC.

The chain uses TRBV7-8 and TRBJ1-5; D gene uncertain. V was cut by 4 bases and J by 0 bases, with 7 bases left in between. This CDR3 has 14 amino acids. Germline CDR1 is SGHVS and CDR2 is FQNEAQ. The CDR3, as DNA: TGTGCCAGCAGCTCCGACCGTAGCAATCAGCCCCAGCATTTT. Protein sequence: CASSSDRSNQPQHF. Full variable domain (remainder filled in from reference TRBV7-8 and TRBJ1-5): GAGVSQSPRYKVAKRGQDVALRCDPISGHVSLFWYQQALGQGPEFLTYFQNEAQLDKSGLPSDRFFAERPEGSVSTLKIQRTQQEDSAVYLCASSSDRSNQPQHFGDGTRLSIL.

This chain joins TRBV5-4 and TRBJ1-2; D ambiguous. This CDR3 is 14 amino acids long. V shed 0 bases and J shed 4 bases, with 10 bases lying between them. Germline-derived CDR1 and CDR2 are SGHNT and YYREEE (reference sequence). The CDR3 DNA reads TGTGCCAGCAGCTTGGAGGCCCCTTCCTATGGCTACACCTTC. Its protein is CASSLEAPSYGYTF. The full variable domain, in which reference TRBV5-4 and TRBJ1-2 provide the parts outside the CDR3, is ETGVTQSPTHLIKTRGQQVTLRCSSQSGHNTVSWYQQALGQGPQFIFQYYREEENGRGNFPPRFSGLQFPNYSSELNVNALELDDSALYLCASSLEAPSYGYTFGSGTRLTVV.

J is TRBJ2-3 and V is TRBV5-4; D may be TRBD2 (6 bases). Germline values: CDR1 SGHNT, CDR2 YYREEE (reference sequence). This CDR3 is 17 amino acids long. Trimming left V 1 base short and J 6 bases short, with 21 bases between. For the CDR3, the DNA is TGTGCCAGCAGCTTGAGTACGCTTGCGGGACTCCGGGATACGCAGTATTTT. It is translated as CASSLSTLAGLRDTQYF.

This clone was detected only a few times. The chain uses TRBV9 and TRBJ2-7; unclear D gene. V lost 4 bases and J lost 4, with 15 bases in between. CDR1 and CDR2 (germline): SGDLS, YYNGEE. The CDR3 totals 14 residues. CDR3 nucleotides: TGTGCCAGCAGCCCCCGTGGAGCAGCGTACGAGCAGTACTTC. Translated: CASSPRGAAYEQYF. The full variable domain, completed using reference TRBV9 and TRBJ2-7, is DSGVTQTPKHLITATGQRVTLRCSPRSGDLSVYWYQQSLDQGLQFLIQYYNGEERAKGNILERFSAQQFPDLHSELNLSSLELGDSALYFCASSPRGAAYEQYFGPGTRLTVT.

Turning to this clone: The germline gene is not matched at one end of the junction; a read error may be the cause. V gene TRBV5-7 combines with J gene TRBJ2-7, with D possibly being TRBD1 (5 bases). TRBV5-7 is an ORF; its function is uncertain. The CDR3 has 12 amino acids. Written as DNA, the CDR3 is TGTGCCAGCAGCTTAGGGGCATACGAGCAATACTTC. Encoded protein: CASSLGAYEQYF.

This clone showed up just a few times. The V gene is TRBV4-1, the J gene TRBJ1-5; possible D gene TRBD1, 5 bases. V lost 3 bases to trimming and J lost 0 bases, with 6 bases between them. There are 14 residues in the CDR3. Germline values: CDR1 MGHRA, CDR2 YSYEKL. The DNA of the CDR3 is TGCGCCAGCAGCCAGGGGCTTAGCAATCAGCCCCAGCATTTT. Translating it yields CASSQGLSNQPQHF.

This clone came up once. The chain uses TRBV4-1 and TRBJ2-7, with D possibly matching TRBD1 (6 bases). CDR1 and CDR2 from the germline V gene are MGHRA and YSYEKL. The CDR3 contains 16 residues. V lost 1 base and J 2 bases, leaving 15 bases between the germline ends. The DNA for the CDR3 is TGCGCCAGCAGCCAAGGCCTCTCGCAGGGGACCTACGAGCAGTACTTC. Amino acid sequence: CASSQGLSQGTYEQYF.

The V gene is TRBV6-1, the J gene TRBJ2-5; TRBD1 or TRBD2 may be the D gene (5 bases each). The germline V gene encodes CDR1 MNHNS and CDR2 SASEGT. Trimming shortened V by 2 bases and J by 13 bases, and 11 bases separated the two germline ends. The CDR3 has 11 amino acids. The CDR3 coding sequence is TGTGCCAGCAGTGAACAGGGCGGGCGGTACTTC. Protein product: CASSEQGGRYF.

The chain is built from TRBV7-3 and TRBJ1-2; 8 positions match TRBD1. V shed 5 bases, J shed 7 bases, and the junction held 6 bases outside the gene matches. There are 13 residues in the CDR3. Germline CDR1 SGHTA, CDR2 FQGTGA. CDR3 protein: CASSPGQGAGYTF. CDR3 in DNA: TGTGCCAGCAGCCCCGGACAGGGCGCTGGCTACACCTTC.

This clone came up a few times. This chain links TRBV7-9 with TRBJ2-5; D possibly corresponds to TRBD2 (5 bases). The CDR3 is made up of 12 amino acids. Germline assignment: CDR1 SEHNR and CDR2 FQNEAQ (reference sequence). V shed 0 bases and J shed 14 bases, with 13 bases lying between them. CDR3: CASSLAGERTYF. The CDR3 bases are TGTGCCAGCAGCTTAGCGGGCGAGCGGACTTACTTC.

The sample holds a few counts of this clone. The V and J genes are TRBV30 and TRBJ1-1, with D unclear. In germline, CDR1 is GTSNPN, CDR2 SVGIG (reference sequence). This CDR3 has 11 amino acids. V lost 0 bases and J 5 bases, leaving 4 bases between the germline ends. The CDR3 loop reads CAWSVTTEAFF. As DNA, the CDR3 is TGTGCCTGGAGTGTCACAACTGAAGCTTTCTTT.

This clone turned up a few times. V gene TRBV7-6 combines with J gene TRBJ1-5; weak D call: TRBD1 (6 bases). Trimming took 5 bases from V and 3 from J, leaving 14 bases between them. The CDR3 is 15 residues long. Germline V gene sequence: CDR1 SGHVS, CDR2 FNYEAQ. DNA for the CDR3: TGTGCCAGCAGCCCAGAGGACAGACCCAATCAGCCCCAGCATTTT. This translates into CASSPEDRPNQPQHF.

The chain uses TRBV30 and TRBJ1-2; tentative D call: TRBD1 (6 bases). The germline V and J ends were trimmed by 0 bases and 6 bases, with 11 bases remaining between them. Germline V gene sequence: CDR1 GTSNPN, CDR2 SVGIG (reference sequence). This CDR3 has 13 amino acids. In DNA form, the CDR3 reads TGTGCCTGGAGTGTACAACAGGGTAATGGCTACACCTTC. This gives the protein CAWSVQQGNGYTF.

The rearrangement joins TRBV5-1 to TRBJ2-2; a possible D gene is TRBD2 (5 bases). Germline V gene sequence: CDR1 SGHRS, CDR2 YFSETQ. The V and J ends lost 2 bases and 4 bases respectively, with 9 bases between them. This CDR3 spans 14 amino acids. The DNA for the CDR3 is TGCGCCAGCAGCTTTGAGGGAAGCACCGGGGAGCTGTTTTTT. It codes for CASSFEGSTGELFF.

This clone was seen more than once but under ten times. V usage is TRBV2 and J usage is TRBJ2-7; 10 bases agree with TRBD2. This CDR3 has 14 amino acids. In germline, CDR1 is SNHLY, CDR2 FYNNEI. Germline trimming cut 7 bases from V and 7 bases from J; bases unmatched to any gene: 10. The CDR3 DNA reads as TGTGCCAGCATAGCGGGAGGACCTTCTTGGGAGCAGTACTTC. Translating gives CASIAGGPSWEQYF. Full variable domain (remainder filled in from reference TRBV2 and TRBJ2-7): EPEVTQTPSHQVTQMGQEVILRCVPISNHLYFYWYRQILGQKVEFLVSFYNNEISEKSEIFDDQFSVERPDGSNFTLKIRSTKLEDSAMYFCASIAGGPSWEQYFGPGTRLTVT.

The rearrangement links TRBV6-1 to TRBJ1-5; no firm D call. V dropped 10 bases and J dropped 7 bases, with 11 bases sitting between them. Germline assignment: CDR1 MNHNS and CDR2 SASEGT. The CDR3 runs 11 residues. In nucleotides, the CDR3 is TGTGCCATGGGTACGGGGCAGCCCCAGCATTTT. Protein product: CAMGTGQPQHF.